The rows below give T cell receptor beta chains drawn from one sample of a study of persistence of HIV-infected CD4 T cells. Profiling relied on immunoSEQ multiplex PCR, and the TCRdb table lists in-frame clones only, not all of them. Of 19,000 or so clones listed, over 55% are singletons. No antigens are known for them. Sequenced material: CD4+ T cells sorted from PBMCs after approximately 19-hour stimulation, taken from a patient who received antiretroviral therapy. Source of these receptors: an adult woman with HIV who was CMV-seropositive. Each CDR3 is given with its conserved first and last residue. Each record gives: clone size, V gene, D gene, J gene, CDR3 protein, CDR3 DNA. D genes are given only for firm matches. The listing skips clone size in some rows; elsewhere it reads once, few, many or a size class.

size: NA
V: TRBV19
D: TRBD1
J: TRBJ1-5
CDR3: CATTGTGASNQPQHF
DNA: TGTGCCACCACTGGGACAGGCGCCTCCAATCAGCCCCAGCATTTT

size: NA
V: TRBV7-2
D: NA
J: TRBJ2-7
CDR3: CASSSQHPYEQYF
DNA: TGTGCCAGCAGCTCTCAGCACCCCTACGAGCAGTACTTC

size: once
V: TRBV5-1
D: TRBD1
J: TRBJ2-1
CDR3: CASSLERGRDLYNEQFF
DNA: TGCGCCAGCAGCTTGGAAAGGGGGCGAGACCTATACAATGAGCAGTTCTTC

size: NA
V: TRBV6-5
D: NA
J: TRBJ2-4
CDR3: CASSDFPLQYF
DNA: TGTGCCAGTTCGGACTTTCCTCTTCAGTACTTC

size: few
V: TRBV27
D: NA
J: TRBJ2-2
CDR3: CAIGRRGATGELFF
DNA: TGTGCCATCGGTAGGAGGGGGGCGACCGGGGAGCTGTTTTTT

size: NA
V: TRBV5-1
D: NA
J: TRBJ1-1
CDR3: CASSLGTSEAFF
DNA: TGCGCCAGCAGCCTAGGGACAAGCGAAGCTTTCTTT

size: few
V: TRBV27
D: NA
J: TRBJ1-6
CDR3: CASSPTLWRSYNSPLHF
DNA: TGTGCCAGCAGTCCGACCCTCTGGAGATCCTATAATTCACCCCTCCACTTT

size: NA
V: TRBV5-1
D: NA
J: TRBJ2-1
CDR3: CASSLNPDWGEQFF
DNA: TGCGCCAGCAGCTTGAATCCAGATTGGGGTGAGCAGTTCTTC

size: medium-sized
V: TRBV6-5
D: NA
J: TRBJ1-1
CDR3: CASKLGLRESTEAFF
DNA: TGTGCCAGTAAATTGGGACTTCGGGAAAGCACTGAAGCTTTCTTT

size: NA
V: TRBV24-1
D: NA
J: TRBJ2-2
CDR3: CATSDFRGAGTGELFF
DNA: TGTGCCACCAGTGATTTCAGGGGAGCTGGCACCGGGGAGCTGTTTTTT

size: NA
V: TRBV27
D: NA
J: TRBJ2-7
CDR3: CASSPFGSGWNDYEQYF
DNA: TGTGCCAGTTCTCCATTTGGATCAGGGTGGAATGACTACGAGCAGTACTTC

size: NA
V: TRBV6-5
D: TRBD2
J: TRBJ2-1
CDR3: CASPGGTINNEQFF
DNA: TGTGCCAGCCCGGGAGGGACGATAAACAATGAGCAGTTCTTC

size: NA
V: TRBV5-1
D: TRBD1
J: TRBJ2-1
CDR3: CASSSTGDPYNEQFF
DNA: TGCGCCAGCAGCTCGACAGGGGACCCCTACAATGAGCAGTTCTTC

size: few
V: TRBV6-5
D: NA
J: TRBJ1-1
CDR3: CASSSPYPLLEAFF
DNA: TGTGCCAGCAGTTCGCCGTACCCATTACTTGAAGCTTTCTTT

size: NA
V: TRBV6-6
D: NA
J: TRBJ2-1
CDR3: CASSPRREQFF
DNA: TGTGCCAGCAGTCCCCGCCGAGAGCAGTTCTTC

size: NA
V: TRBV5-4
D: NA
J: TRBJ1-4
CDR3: CASSLRTGEKLFF
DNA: TGTGCCAGCAGCCTCCGGACGGGTGAAAAACTGTTTTTT

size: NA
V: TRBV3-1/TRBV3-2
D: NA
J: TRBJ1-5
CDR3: CASSQSSGVQPQHF
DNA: TGTGCCAGCAGCCAAAGCTCAGGGGTTCAGCCCCAGCATTTT

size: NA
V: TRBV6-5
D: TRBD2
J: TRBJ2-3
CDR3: CASSRGLATTDTQYF
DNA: TGTGCCAGCAGTCGGGGACTAGCGACCACAGATACGCAGTATTTT

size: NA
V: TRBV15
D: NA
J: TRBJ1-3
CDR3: CATSRGAGSGNTIYF
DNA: TGTGCCACCAGCAGAGGGGCGGGCTCTGGAAACACCATATATTTT

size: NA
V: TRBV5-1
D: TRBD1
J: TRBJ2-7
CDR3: CASSPGQGASEQYF
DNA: TGCGCCAGCAGCCCGGGACAGGGGGCCAGCGAGCAGTACTTC

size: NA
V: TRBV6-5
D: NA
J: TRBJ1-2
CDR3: CASSRRGLGYGYTF
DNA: TGTGCCAGCAGTCGCAGGGGTTTAGGGTATGGCTACACCTTC

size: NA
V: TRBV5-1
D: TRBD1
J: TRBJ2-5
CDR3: CASSPGQLQETQYF
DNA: TGCGCCAGCAGCCCGGGACAGCTCCAAGAGACCCAGTACTTC

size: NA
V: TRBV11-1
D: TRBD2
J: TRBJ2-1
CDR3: CASSSRLTSGGNEQFF
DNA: TGTGCCAGCAGCTCCCGTCTGACTAGCGGGGGGAATGAGCAGTTCTTC

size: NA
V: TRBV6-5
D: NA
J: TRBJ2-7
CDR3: CASRMTDYYEQYF
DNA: TGTGCCAGCAGAATGACAGATTACTACGAGCAGTACTTC

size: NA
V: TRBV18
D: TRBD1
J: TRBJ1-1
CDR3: CASSPTDRAAFF
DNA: TGTGCCAGCTCACCTACCGACAGGGCCGCTTTCTTT

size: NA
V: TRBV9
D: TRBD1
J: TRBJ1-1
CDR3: CASSVAGTGATEAFF
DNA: TGTGCCAGCAGCGTAGCAGGGACAGGGGCCACTGAAGCTTTCTTT

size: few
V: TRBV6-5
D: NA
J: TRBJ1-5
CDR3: CASSQDSGLQPQHF
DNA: TGTGCCAGCAGCCAGGACAGTGGGTTGCAGCCCCAGCATTTT

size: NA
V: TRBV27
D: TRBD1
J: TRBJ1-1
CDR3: CASGRGTGKIYTEAFF
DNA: TGTGCCAGCGGGAGGGGGACAGGGAAGATTTACACTGAAGCTTTCTTT

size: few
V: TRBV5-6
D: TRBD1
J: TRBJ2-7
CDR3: CASSFGGQGVKVYEQYF
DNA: TGTGCCAGCAGCTTTGGGGGACAGGGGGTTAAAGTCTACGAGCAGTACTTC

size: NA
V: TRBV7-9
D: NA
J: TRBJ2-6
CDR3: CASSLVRDTFSGANVLTF
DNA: TGTGCCAGCAGCTTAGTGAGGGATACCTTCTCTGGGGCCAACGTCCTGACTTTC

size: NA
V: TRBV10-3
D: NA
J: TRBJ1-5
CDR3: CAISPDRGKRNQPQHF
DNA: TGTGCCATCAGCCCGGACCGTGGCAAGCGCAATCAGCCCCAGCATTTT

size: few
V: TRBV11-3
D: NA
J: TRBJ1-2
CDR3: CASSLSGGYGYTF
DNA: TGTGCCAGCAGCTTATCTGGCGGCTATGGCTACACCTTC

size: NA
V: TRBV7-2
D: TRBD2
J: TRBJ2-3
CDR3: CASSPQTGGGGSDTQYF
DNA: TGTGCCAGCAGCCCCCAGACTGGCGGGGGGGGTTCAGATACGCAGTATTTT

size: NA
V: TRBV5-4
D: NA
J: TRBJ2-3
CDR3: CASSYGLGSTDTQYF
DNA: TGTGCCAGCAGCTACGGACTGGGTAGCACAGATACGCAGTATTTT

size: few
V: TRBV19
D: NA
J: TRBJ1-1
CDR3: CASSSGRNTEAFF
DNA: TGTGCCAGTAGCTCCGGACGGAACACTGAAGCTTTCTTT

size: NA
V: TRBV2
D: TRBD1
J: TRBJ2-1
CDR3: CASVQGRFNEQFF
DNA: TGTGCCAGCGTACAGGGGAGATTCAATGAGCAGTTCTTC

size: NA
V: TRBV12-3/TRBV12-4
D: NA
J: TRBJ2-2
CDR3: CASSLGSTGELFF
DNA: TGTGCCAGCAGTCTAGGTTCAACCGGGGAGCTGTTTTTT

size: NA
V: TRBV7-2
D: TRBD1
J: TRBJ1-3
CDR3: CASSLVGTGNGNTIYF
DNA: TGTGCCAGCAGCTTAGTCGGGACAGGAAATGGAAACACCATATATTTT

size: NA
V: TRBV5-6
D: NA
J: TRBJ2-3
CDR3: CASSRLANTQYF
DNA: TGTGCCAGCAGCCGTCTAGCGAATACGCAGTATTTT

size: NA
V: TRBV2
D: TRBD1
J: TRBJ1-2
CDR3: CASTLRGQGDGYTF
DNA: TGTGCCAGCACCCTACGCGGACAGGGGGATGGCTACACCTTC

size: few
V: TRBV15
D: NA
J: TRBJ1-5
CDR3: CATSRDAGPQHF
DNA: TGTGCCACCAGCAGAGATGCGGGGCCCCAGCATTTT

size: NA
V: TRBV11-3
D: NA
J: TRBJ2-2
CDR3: CASSLSPGPTGELFF
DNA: TGTGCCAGCAGCTTATCCCCGGGCCCCACCGGGGAGCTGTTTTTT

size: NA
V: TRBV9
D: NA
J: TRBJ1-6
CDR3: CASSVAPQGTPLHF
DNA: TGTGCCAGCAGCGTAGCCCCCCAGGGGACACCCCTCCACTTT

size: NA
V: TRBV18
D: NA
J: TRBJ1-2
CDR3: CASSPLQAYYGYTF
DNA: TGTGCCAGCTCACCACTTCAGGCATACTATGGCTACACCTTC

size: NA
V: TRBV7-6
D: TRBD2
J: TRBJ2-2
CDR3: CASSLMASGVHGELFF
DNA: TGTGCCAGCAGCTTAATGGCTAGCGGGGTGCACGGGGAGCTGTTTTTT

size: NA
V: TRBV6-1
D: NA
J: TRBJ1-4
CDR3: CASSEAGRVGWEKLFF
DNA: TGTGCCAGCAGTGAAGCCGGCAGGGTCGGTTGGGAAAAACTGTTTTTT

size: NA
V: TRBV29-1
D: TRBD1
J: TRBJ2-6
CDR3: CSAQGASGANVLTF
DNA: TGCAGCGCACAGGGGGCGTCTGGGGCCAACGTCCTGACTTTC

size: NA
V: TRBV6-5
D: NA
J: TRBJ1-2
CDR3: CASSTPPPNYGYTF
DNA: TGTGCCAGCAGTACTCCTCCCCCTAACTATGGCTACACCTTC

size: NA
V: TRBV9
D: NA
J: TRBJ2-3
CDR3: CASSVAGSTDTQYF
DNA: TGTGCCAGCAGCGTAGCGGGTAGCACAGATACGCAGTATTTT

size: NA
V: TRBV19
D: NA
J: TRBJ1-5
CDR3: CASSGQDQPQHF
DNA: TGTGCCAGTAGTGGTCAAGATCAGCCCCAGCATTTT